The 11 T cell receptor beta chains in this list originate from one sample, sequenced in a study of blood T cell repertoires in COVID-19. TCRdb's copy holds only in-frame clones and misses some; the assay was immunoSEQ multiplex PCR. The repertoire includes about 180,000 clones, about 91% of them detected once, and around 4% sits in the top ten. The sample comprised peripheral blood. The receptors derive from a young woman with acute or convalescent COVID-19.

V usage is TRBV30 and J usage is TRBJ2-5; D may be TRBD1 (5 bases). Trimming took 0 bases from V and 5 from J, leaving 10 bases between them. The CDR3 contains 13 residues. The V gene's germline CDR1 is GTSNPN and CDR2 SVGIG (reference sequence). Here the CDR3 reads CAWSVRGAETQYF. DNA of the CDR3: TGTGCCTGGAGTGTAAGGGGCGCCGAGACCCAGTACTTC.

The rearrangement joins TRBV12-3 or TRBV12-4 to TRBJ1-4, with TRBD1 matching 8 bases. The CDR3 contains 13 residues. Unmatched junction bases numbered 7, after V lost 8 bases and J lost 8 bases. The CDR3 nucleotides read TGTGCCAGCGGTGACAGGGGACGGGAAAAACTGTTTTTT. Translation gives CASGDRGREKLFF.

This clone was seen more than once but under ten times. The chain uses TRBV3-1 (or the pseudogene TRBV3-2) and TRBJ2-1; 8 bases are a match to TRBD2. CDR3 size: 14 residues. Germline trimming cut 1 base from V and 9 bases from J; bases unmatched to any gene: 5. Germline V gene lookup returns CDR1 LGHDT and CDR2 YNNKEL (reference sequence). CDR3 sequence reads: CASSQAGTRGEQFF. CDR3 in DNA: TGTGCCAGCAGCCAAGCCGGGACTAGAGGTGAGCAGTTCTTC.

The J gene is TRBJ2-5, the V gene TRBV5-1; TRBD1 matches 7 bases. V dropped 4 bases and J dropped 2; count of bases not matched to a gene: 14. The CDR3 length is 17 residues. CDR1 is SGHRS, CDR2 YFSETQ, per germline. This chain's CDR3 is CASSPRRQGVIQETQYF. DNA of the CDR3: TGCGCCAGCAGCCCCCGACGACAGGGAGTGATTCAAGAGACCCAGTACTTC.

The rearrangement joins TRBV5-1 to TRBJ2-7; possible D gene TRBD1, 5 bases. Germline V gene data show CDR1 as SGHRS and CDR2 as YFSETQ. CDR3 length equals 12 residues. The V and J ends lost 3 bases and 5 bases respectively, with 9 bases between them. CDR3 loop: CASSWTFDEQYF. The CDR3, as DNA: TGCGCCAGCAGCTGGACATTTGACGAGCAGTACTTC.

The chain uses TRBV2 and TRBJ2-2, with 10 positions matching TRBD1. Germline V gene sequence: CDR1 SNHLY, CDR2 FYNNEI. Unmatched junction bases numbered 12, after V lost 4 bases and J lost 7 bases. The CDR3 runs to 17 residues. CDR3 coding DNA: TGTGCCAGCAGTGCTAAACCCGACAGGGGGCAAGGCGGGGAGCTGTTTTTT. Its translation is CASSAKPDRGQGGELFF.

The chain couples TRBV2 to TRBJ1-5; the match to TRBD1 covers 7 bases. This CDR3 has 14 residues. The junction had 5 bases not matched to a gene; V was cut back by 3 bases and J by 6 bases. The germline V gene has CDR1 SNHLY and CDR2 FYNNEI. The CDR3: CASSDGRGSQPQHF. For the CDR3, the DNA is TGTGCCAGCAGTGACGGCAGGGGGAGTCAGCCCCAGCATTTT. Filled out from reference TRBV2 and TRBJ1-5, the complete variable domain reads EPEVTQTPSHQVTQMGQEVILRCVPISNHLYFYWYRQILGQKVEFLVSFYNNEISEKSEIFDDQFSVERPDGSNFTLKIRSTKLEDSAMYFCASSDGRGSQPQHFGDGTRLSIL.

This clone came up a few times. The genes are TRBV19 and TRBJ2-2; perhaps TRBD1 as D (5 bases). The CDR3 is made up of 13 amino acids. The V end lost 3 bases, the J end lost 7 bases, and 9 bases lay between the germline ends. Germline values: CDR1 LNHDA, CDR2 SQIVND (reference sequence). The CDR3 DNA sequence: TGTGCCAGTAGTATTGTCCAGGGCGGGGAGCTGTTTTTT. This gives the protein CASSIVQGGELFF. Using reference TRBV19 and TRBJ2-2 for the parts outside the CDR3, the full variable domain is DGGITQSPKYLFRKEGQNVTLSCEQNLNHDAMYWYRQDPGQGLRLIYYSQIVNDFQKGDIAEGYSVSREKKESFPLTVTSAQKNPTAFYLCASSIVQGGELFFGEGSRLTVL.

The chain joins TRBV7-9 to TRBJ1-4; D possibly corresponds to TRBD1 (6 bases). This CDR3 has 16 amino acids. Between the trimmed V and J ends, which lost 3 bases and 7 bases, there was a span of 18 bases. The germline V gene has CDR1 SEHNR and CDR2 FQNEAQ (reference sequence). CDR3 DNA: TGTGCCAGCAGCTTTAGAGGGCAGGGGCGAGGTGAAAAACTGTTTTTT. Its protein product is CASSFRGQGRGEKLFF.

The chain carries TRBV27 and TRBJ2-7, with D perhaps TRBD2 (5 bases). The CDR3 contains 13 residues. The germline CDR1 and CDR2 sequences are MNHEY and SMNVEV (reference sequence). Trimming pared 2 bases from V and 11 bases from J, leaving 16 bases between. The CDR3, as DNA: TGTGCCAGCAGTTTAAGGGAGAAACTAATGAAGTACTTC. Amino acid sequence: CASSLREKLMKYF.

This chain uses TRBV5-1 with TRBJ2-2; 7 bases fit TRBD1. The CDR3 length is 15 residues. Germline V lookup: CDR1 SGHRS, CDR2 YFSETQ. V lost 4 bases to trimming and J lost 4 bases; unmatched junction nucleotides: 7. The CDR3 sequence: CASSTGQLPTGELFF. CDR3 coding DNA: TGCGCCAGCAGCACGGGACAGCTCCCCACCGGGGAGCTGTTTTTT.